This TCR beta chain was sequenced during a study of beta chain features in type 1 diabetes. Expressed TCRB transcripts were sequenced because the isolated RNA had all been reverse transcribed beforehand. Only in-frame clones appear in the TCRdb table, and some are missing; sequencing was by immunoSEQ multiplex PCR. The repertoire has around 400,000 clones, around 15% of them found once; the top ten carry approximately 0.019%. The CDR3 is 13 amino acids. Trimming took 4 bases from V and 5 from J; bases not matched to a gene: 2. CDR1 SQVTM and CDR2 ANQGSEA come from the germline V gene. The sequence came from a woman aged 18-30 years in good health. Sequencing was carried out using naive CD4+ T cells from blood. This sequence joins TRBV29-1 and TRBJ2-7, with 13 bases identical to TRBD2. In DNA form, the CDR3 reads TGCAGCGTTGGCGGACTAGCGGGAGACGAGCAGTACTTC. Residues: CSVGGLAGDEQYF.